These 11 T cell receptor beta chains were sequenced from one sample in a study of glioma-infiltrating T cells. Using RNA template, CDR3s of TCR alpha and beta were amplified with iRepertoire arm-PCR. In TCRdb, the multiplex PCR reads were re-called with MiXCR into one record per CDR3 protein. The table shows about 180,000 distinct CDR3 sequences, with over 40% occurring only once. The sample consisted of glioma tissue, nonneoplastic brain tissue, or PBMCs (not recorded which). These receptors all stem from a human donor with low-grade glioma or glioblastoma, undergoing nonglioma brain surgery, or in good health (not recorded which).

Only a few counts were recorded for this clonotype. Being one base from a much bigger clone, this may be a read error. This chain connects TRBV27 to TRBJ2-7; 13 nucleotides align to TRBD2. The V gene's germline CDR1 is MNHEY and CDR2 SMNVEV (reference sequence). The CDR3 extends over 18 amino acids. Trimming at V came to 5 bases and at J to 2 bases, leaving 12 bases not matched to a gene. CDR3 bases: TGTGCCAGCAGTCCTGTCGAGACTAGCGGGAGGATCACCTACGAGCAGTACTTC. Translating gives CASSPVETSGRITYEQYF.

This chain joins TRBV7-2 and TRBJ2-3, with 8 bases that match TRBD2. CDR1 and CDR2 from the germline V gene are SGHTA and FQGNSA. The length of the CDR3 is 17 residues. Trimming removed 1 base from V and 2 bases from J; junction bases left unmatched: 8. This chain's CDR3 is CASSLVGAGGVTDTQYF. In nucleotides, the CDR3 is TGTGCCAGCAGCTTAGTCGGGGCGGGAGGTGTCACAGATACGCAGTATTTT.

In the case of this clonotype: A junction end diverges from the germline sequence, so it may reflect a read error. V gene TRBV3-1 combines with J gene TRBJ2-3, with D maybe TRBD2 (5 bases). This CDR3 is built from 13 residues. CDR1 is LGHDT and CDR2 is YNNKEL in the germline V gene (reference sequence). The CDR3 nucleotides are TGTGCCAGCAGCCAAGATCCGGCGGGTACGAAGTATTTT. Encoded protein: CASSQDPAGTKYF.

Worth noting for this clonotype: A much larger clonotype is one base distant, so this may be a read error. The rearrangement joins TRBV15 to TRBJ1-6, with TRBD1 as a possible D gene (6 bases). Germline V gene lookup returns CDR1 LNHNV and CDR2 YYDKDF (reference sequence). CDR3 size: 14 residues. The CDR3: CAASKGWGASPLHF. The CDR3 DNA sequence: TGTGCCGCCAGCAAAGGGTGGGGGGCTTCACCCCTCCACTTT.

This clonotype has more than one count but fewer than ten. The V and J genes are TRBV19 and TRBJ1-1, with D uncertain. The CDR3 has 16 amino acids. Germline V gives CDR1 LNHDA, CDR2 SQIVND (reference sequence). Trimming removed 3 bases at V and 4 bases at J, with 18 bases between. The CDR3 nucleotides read TGTGCCAGTAGTATTCTTGGAATCGAATCAGGCACTGAAGCTTTCTTT. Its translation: CASSILGIESGTEAFF.

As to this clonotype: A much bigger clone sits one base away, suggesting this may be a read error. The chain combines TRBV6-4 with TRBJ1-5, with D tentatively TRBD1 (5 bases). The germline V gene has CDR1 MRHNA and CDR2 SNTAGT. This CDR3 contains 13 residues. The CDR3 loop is CASIREGHQPKHF. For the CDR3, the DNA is TGTGCCAGCATAAGGGAGGGGCATCAGCCCAAGCATTTT.

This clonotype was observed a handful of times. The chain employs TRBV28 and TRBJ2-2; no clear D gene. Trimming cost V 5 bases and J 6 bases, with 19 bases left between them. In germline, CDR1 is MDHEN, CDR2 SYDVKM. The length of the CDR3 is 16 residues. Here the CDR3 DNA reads TGTGCCAGCAGTCCCCTCGGGTGGGTCGAGCCCGGGGAGCTGTTTTTT. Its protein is CASSPLGWVEPGELFF.

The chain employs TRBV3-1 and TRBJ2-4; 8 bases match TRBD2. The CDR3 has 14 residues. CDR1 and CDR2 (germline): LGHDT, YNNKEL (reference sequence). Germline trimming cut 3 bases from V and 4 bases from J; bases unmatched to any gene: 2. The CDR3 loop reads CASSQGLVKNIQYF. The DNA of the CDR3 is TGTGCCAGCAGCCAGGGACTAGTTAAAAACATTCAGTACTTC. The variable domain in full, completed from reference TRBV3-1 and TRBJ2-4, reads DTAVSQTPKYLVTQMGNDKSIKCEQNLGHDTMYWYKQDSKKFLKIMFSYNNKELIINETVPNRFSPKSPDKAHLNLHINSLELGDSAVYFCASSQGLVKNIQYFGAGTRLSVL.

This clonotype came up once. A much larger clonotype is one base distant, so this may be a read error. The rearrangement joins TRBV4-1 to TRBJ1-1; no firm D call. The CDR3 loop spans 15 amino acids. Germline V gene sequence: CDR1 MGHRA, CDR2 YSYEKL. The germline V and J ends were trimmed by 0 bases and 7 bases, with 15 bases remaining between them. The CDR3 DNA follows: TGCGCCAGCAGCCAAGAACCCGCGGGGTGGAATGAAGCTTTCTTT. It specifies CASSQEPAGWNEAFF.

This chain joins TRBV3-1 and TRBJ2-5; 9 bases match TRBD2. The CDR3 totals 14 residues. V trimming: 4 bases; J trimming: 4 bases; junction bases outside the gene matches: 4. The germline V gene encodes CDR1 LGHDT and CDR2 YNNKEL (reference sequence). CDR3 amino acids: CASSPLAGVETQYF. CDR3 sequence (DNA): TGTGCCAGCAGCCCGTTAGCGGGAGTAGAGACCCAGTACTTC.

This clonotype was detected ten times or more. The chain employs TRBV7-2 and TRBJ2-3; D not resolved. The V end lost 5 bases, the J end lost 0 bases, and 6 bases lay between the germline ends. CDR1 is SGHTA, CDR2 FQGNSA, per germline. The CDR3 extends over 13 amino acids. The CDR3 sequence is CASSQDSTDTQYF. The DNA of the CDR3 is TGTGCCAGCAGCCAAGACAGCACAGATACGCAGTATTTT.